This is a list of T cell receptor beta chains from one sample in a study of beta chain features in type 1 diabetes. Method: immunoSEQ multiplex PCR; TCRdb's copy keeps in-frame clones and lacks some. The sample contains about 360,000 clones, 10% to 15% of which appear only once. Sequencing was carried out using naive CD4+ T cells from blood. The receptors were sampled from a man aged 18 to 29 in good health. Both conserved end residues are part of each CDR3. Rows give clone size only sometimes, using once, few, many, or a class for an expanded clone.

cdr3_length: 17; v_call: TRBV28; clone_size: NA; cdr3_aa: CASSARQGNPPTYEQYF
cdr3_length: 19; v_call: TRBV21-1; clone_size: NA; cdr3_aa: CASSKVYRGVRVNTGELFF
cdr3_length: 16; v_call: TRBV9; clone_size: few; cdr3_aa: CASSGSGTGMTDTQYF
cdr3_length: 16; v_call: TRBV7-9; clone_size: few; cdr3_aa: CASSLVQGDSNQPQHF
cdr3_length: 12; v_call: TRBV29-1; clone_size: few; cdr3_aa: CSVTTGGEGYTF
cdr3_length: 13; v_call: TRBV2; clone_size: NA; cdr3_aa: CASASGRELEQYF
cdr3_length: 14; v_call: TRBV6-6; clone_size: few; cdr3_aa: CASSYSTGNYGYTF
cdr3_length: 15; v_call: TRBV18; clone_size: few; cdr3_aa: CASSPTTGAGNTIYF
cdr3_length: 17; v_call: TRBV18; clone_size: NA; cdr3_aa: CASSTGQVSSYNSPLHF
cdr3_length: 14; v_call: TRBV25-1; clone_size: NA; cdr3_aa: CASSGSGGFGPQHF
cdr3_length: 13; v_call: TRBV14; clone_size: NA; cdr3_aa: CASLIAGGHTQYF
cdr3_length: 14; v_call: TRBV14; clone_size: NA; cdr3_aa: CASSHPGGTGELFF
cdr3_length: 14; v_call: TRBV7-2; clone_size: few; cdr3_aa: CASSLEGVAYEQYF
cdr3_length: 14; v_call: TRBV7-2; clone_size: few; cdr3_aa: CASRSDRASYEQYF
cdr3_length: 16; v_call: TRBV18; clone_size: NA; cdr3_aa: CASSPHGLSSYNEQFF
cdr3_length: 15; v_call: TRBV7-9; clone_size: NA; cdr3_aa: CASSRQGVMGETQYF
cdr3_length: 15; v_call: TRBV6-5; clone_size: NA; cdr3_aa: CASSYSGQGKNIQYF
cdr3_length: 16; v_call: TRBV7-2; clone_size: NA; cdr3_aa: CASSLDASGGTDTQYF
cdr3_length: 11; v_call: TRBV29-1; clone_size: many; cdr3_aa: CSGSEADTQYF
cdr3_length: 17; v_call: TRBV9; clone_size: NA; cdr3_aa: CASSVAGQGRSGNTIYF
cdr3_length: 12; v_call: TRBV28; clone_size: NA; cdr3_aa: CASGDSLNGYTF
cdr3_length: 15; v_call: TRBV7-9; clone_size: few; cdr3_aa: CASSLERASTDTQYF
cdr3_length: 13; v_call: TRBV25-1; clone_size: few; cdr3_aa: CATSPDTKLEAFF
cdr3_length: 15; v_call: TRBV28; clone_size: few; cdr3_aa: CASSQVRGMNTEAFF
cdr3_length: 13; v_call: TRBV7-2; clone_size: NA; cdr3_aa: CASSLRRGETQYF
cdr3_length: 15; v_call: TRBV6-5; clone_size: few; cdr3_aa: CASLDRTSGSNEQFF
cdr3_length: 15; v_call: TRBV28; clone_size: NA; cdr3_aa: CASSWDRGGYNEQFF
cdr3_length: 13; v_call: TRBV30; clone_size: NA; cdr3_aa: CAWSGQGGIALHF
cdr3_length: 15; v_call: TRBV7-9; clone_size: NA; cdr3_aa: CASSPKTGGRDTQYF
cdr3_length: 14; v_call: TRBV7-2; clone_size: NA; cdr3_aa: CASSPGAGYDGYTF
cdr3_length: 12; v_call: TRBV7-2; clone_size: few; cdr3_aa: CASSTTRETQYF
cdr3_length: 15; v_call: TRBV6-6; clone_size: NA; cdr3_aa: CASSSSGRASNEQFF
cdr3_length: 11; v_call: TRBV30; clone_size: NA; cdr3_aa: CAWSVSQRAFF
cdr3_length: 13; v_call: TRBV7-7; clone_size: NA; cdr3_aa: CASSLDYSGTQYF
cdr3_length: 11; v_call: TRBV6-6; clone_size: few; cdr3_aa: CASSSAYEQYF
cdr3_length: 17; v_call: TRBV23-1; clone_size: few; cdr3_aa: CASSQSKHHPKNTEAFF
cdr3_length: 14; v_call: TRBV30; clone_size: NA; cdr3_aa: CAGPTGAGANVLTF
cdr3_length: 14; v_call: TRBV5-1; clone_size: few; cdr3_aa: CASSLDGSTDTQYF
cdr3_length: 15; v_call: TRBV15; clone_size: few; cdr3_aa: CATSRDRVHTGELFF
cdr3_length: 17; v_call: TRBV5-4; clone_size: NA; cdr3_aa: CASSLGGFEGVATEAFF
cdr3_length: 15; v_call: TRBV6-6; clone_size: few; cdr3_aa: CASSKGQGGNEKLFF
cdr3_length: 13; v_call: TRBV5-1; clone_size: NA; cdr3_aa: CASSFLITGELFF
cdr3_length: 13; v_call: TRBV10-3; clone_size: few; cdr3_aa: CAISAGTEGEQYF
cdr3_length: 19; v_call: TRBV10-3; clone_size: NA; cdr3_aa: CAISESGGTSGTPQETQYF
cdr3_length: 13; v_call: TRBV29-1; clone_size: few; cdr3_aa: CSVDLGANTEAFF
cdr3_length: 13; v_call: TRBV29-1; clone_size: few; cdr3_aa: CSTGTGGLNEQFF
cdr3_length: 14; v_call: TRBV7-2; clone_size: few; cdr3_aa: CASSLARTNYGYTF
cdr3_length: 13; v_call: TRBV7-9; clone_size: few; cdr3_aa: CASSFTGYNEQFF
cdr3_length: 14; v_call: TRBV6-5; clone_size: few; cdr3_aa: CASRTDRDNQPQHF
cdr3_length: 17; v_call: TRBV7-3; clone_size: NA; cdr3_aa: CASSLNAIRGATDEQFF
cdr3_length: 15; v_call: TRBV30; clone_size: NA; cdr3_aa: CACPKEGITGNTIYF
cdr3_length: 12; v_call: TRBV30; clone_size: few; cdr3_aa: CAWRRGANEQFF